This T cell receptor (beta chain) was documented in a study of neoadjuvant anti-PD-1 for oral cavity cancer. About the study: Non-progressing patients received a fourth nivolumab dose near day 43, then surgery on days 50-56.

This clone was seen a single time. What it binds is unknown. Patients had HPV-negative, locally advanced oral cavity squamous cell carcinoma. V shed 3 bases, J shed 5 bases, and the junction held 10 bases outside the gene matches. Looked up from germline, CDR1 is SNHLY and CDR2 is FYNNEI. The CDR3 consists of 16 residues. The assay was immunoSEQ multiplex PCR, and TCRdb's table has in-frame clones only and misses some. The data contain about 16,000 clones, around three fifths of them singletons. Whole-study results and caveats: Pretreatment Treg/Th17 ratio correlated inversely with post-treatment tumor clonality.

Material: PBMCs, obtained before nivolumab (anti-PD-1) treatment. This TCR came from a person aged 40 to 85 with oral cavity squamous cell carcinoma. This chain connects TRBV2 to TRBJ2-5; 9 nucleotides align to TRBD2. The CDR3 DNA reads TGTGCCAGCAGTGATGGTAGCGGGAGTAATGAGGAGACCCAGTACTTC. This encodes CASSDGSGSNEETQYF. The variable domain in full, completed from reference TRBV2 and TRBJ2-5, reads EPEVTQTPSHQVTQMGQEVILRCVPISNHLYFYWYRQILGQKVEFLVSFYNNEISEKSEIFDDQFSVERPDGSNFTLKIRSTKLEDSAMYFCASSDGSGSNEETQYFGPGTRLLVL.